This T cell receptor beta chain appears in the sequencing data of a study of cytomegalovirus exposure and HLA in healthy donors. CDR3 length equals 16 residues. The germline V gene has CDR1 LGHNT and CDR2 FRNRAP. V was pared by 7 bases and J by 4 bases, with 14 bases of the junction left unmatched. PCR employed 60 Vbeta and 13 Jbeta primers. Authors' methods: About 88 million unique TCR beta chains, approximately 11 million of them shared, were counted by a later analysis. Using immunoSEQ multiplex PCR, the repertoire was profiled, and TCRdb retains in-frame clones only, with some absent. V, J and clone size were drawn from that table, and D and trimming were deduced from the DNA. The data contain about 140,000 clones, just under 85% of them singletons. As regards this clone: Its antigen is currently unknown.

Overall study results and limits: Most TCR sequences proved rare, with some public TCRs found in many donors. Most likely, a cluster of highly shared sequence variants arose as a sequencing artifact.

The sample comprised PBMCs. The sequence came from a woman aged 40 to 49 in good health and CMV-seronegative. The chain couples TRBV12-5 to TRBJ2-3, with 7 bases identical to TRBD1. The CDR3 region has the DNA TGTGCTAGTGAACTTTTTGGGAGACAGGGTGCAGATACGCAGTATTTT. Translating gives CASELFGRQGADTQYF.